Presented here are 23 T cell receptor beta chains from one specimen sequenced in a study of T cells in Graves' hyperthyroidism and ophthalmopathy. RNA transcripts yielded amplified TCR beta CDR3 regions. Initially, a first-round RT-PCR of the TCR CDR3 employed the HTBI primer set. A single record per CDR3 protein comes from TCRdb applying MiXCR to the multiplex PCR reads. Of 450,000 to 550,000 distinct CDR3 sequences listed, roughly a quarter were seen once; the top ten hold 11%. Material for sequencing was blood. The receptors here all came from a woman younger than 45 with Graves' ophthalmopathy.

In this sample, this clonotype turned up a few times. V is TRBV6-2 or TRBV6-3 and J is TRBJ2-7; D gene ambiguous. This CDR3 region has 17 residues. Germline V CDR1 and CDR2: MNHEY, SVGEGT. Trimming stripped 2 bases from V and 5 bases from J, with 22 bases between. The CDR3 sequence: CASSYRLTGERAHEQYF. CDR3 coding DNA: TGTGCCAGCAGTTACCGTTTGACTGGAGAAAGGGCTCACGAGCAGTACTTC.

This clonotype was seen only once. The chain couples TRBV5-4 to TRBJ2-5, with 10 bases that match TRBD2. The CDR3 spans 15 residues. J gave up 4 bases and V 1 base, and 4 bases lay outside the gene matches. CDR1 SGHNT and CDR2 YYREEE come from the germline V gene (reference sequence). This chain's CDR3 is CASSLPSGRPETQYF. The CDR3 DNA reads as TGTGCCAGCAGCTTGCCTAGCGGGAGACCAGAGACCCAGTACTTC.

This clonotype was detected ten times or more. This chain uses TRBV6-1 with TRBJ1-5, with D perhaps matching TRBD1 (6 bases). The CDR3 is 16 residues long. Deletions cut 2 bases from V and 7 bases from J, with 18 bases between. Germline V gene lookup returns CDR1 MNHNS and CDR2 SASEGT. The CDR3 loop reads CASSEYRAFGSQPQHF. The CDR3 DNA follows: TGTGCCAGCAGTGAATACAGGGCATTCGGTTCCCAGCCCCAGCATTTT.

This chain connects TRBV27 to TRBJ1-5; the D gene is possibly TRBD1 (5 bases). The CDR3 consists of 15 residues. Germline V lookup: CDR1 MNHEY, CDR2 SMNVEV (reference sequence). Trimming removed 2 bases from V and 1 base from J, with 9 bases in between. The CDR3 coding sequence is TGTGCCAGCAGTTTAGCAGGGATGAGCAATCAGCCCCAGCATTTT. This gives the protein CASSLAGMSNQPQHF.

The J gene is TRBJ2-5, the V gene TRBV10-3; D not resolved. This CDR3 has 11 residues. V shed 5 bases and J shed 5 bases, with 6 bases lying between them. Germline values: CDR1 ENHRY, CDR2 SYGVKD. CDR3 amino acids: CAISSSETQYF. The CDR3 DNA follows: TGTGCCATCAGTAGTTCGGAGACCCAGTACTTC.

At least ten counts were recorded for this clonotype. The chain has TRBV6-4 and TRBJ1-1; tentative D call: TRBD1 (6 bases). The CDR3 is 12 residues long. Trimming cost V 2 bases and J 10 bases, with 11 bases left between them. Germline V gene data show CDR1 as MRHNA and CDR2 as SNTAGT. The CDR3 here is CASSDGGRRAFF. The CDR3 region has the DNA TGTGCCAGCAGTGACGGGGGGCGTAGAGCTTTCTTT.

The chain employs TRBV6-1 and TRBJ1-6; D is ambiguous. There are 14 residues in the CDR3. V dropped 3 bases and J dropped 5 bases, with 8 bases sitting between them. Germline-derived CDR1 and CDR2 are MNHNS and SASEGT. This CDR3 reads CASSEEGNNSPLHF. Here the CDR3 DNA reads TGTGCCAGCAGTGAGGAGGGAAATAATTCACCCCTCCACTTT.

In the case of this clonotype: This may come from a read error, since a much larger clone is one base off. The genes are TRBV6-5 and TRBJ2-7, with a possible D match to TRBD2 (6 bases). Germline lookup yields CDR1 MNHEY and CDR2 SVGAGI. Between the trimmed V and J ends, which lost 4 bases and 4 bases, there was a span of 14 bases. The CDR3 loop spans 14 amino acids. Written as DNA, the CDR3 is TGTGCCAGCAGTTTAAGGAGGGAGTCGTACGAGCAGTACGTC. It specifies CASSLRRESYEQYV.

The chain joins TRBV6-5 to TRBJ2-2, with 7 bases matching TRBD1. Looked up from germline, CDR1 is MNHEY and CDR2 is SVGAGI. The CDR3 totals 15 residues. V dropped 4 bases and J dropped 3; count of bases not matched to a gene: 5. This CDR3 reads CASSSTGQYTGELFF. CDR3 coding DNA: TGTGCCAGCAGTTCCACGGGACAGTACACCGGGGAGCTGTTTTTT.

This clonotype was recorded at least ten times. V and J are TRBV27 and TRBJ2-7; D is perhaps TRBD1 (6 bases). Per germline, CDR1 MNHEY and CDR2 SMNVEV (reference sequence). The V and J ends lost 6 bases and 7 bases respectively, with 16 bases between them. CDR3 length equals 13 residues. CDR3 in DNA: TGTGCCAGCAGACGGGACACCGTGGGGGAGCAGTACTTC. It encodes CASRRDTVGEQYF.

Worth noting for this clonotype: A junction end diverges from the germline sequence, so it may reflect a read error. This chain links TRBV7-3 with TRBJ2-2; 10 nucleotides match TRBD2. The CDR3 extends over 16 amino acids. Germline CDR1 reads SGHTA; CDR2 reads FQGTGA. The CDR3 sequence: CVSSLISGGVTGELFF. The CDR3 nucleotides read TGTGTCAGCAGCTTAATCAGCGGGGGGGTCACCGGGGAGCTGTTTTTT.

This rearrangement joins TRBV7-6 to TRBJ2-2; a weak D match, TRBD2 (7 bases). This CDR3 spans 16 amino acids. Looked up from germline, CDR1 is SGHVS and CDR2 is FNYEAQ. V lost 1 base and J lost 4, with 13 bases in between. The CDR3 protein is CASSLDREGLTGELFF. DNA for the CDR3: TGTGCCAGCAGCTTAGACAGGGAGGGCCTCACCGGGGAGCTGTTTTTT.

This clonotype was recorded at least ten times. The chain combines TRBV20-1 with TRBJ1-1, with D uncertain. Germline V gene sequence: CDR1 DFQATT, CDR2 SNEGSKA (reference sequence). Trimming took off 0 bases at V and 3 bases at J, with 11 bases between the two ends. The CDR3 sequence is 14 residues long. CDR3 sequence: CSARDTVIYTEAFF. Here the CDR3 DNA reads TGCAGTGCTAGAGATACAGTTATTTACACTGAAGCTTTCTTT.

This clonotype appeared many times. The chain recombines TRBV11-1 with TRBJ1-5; TRBD1 matches 9 bases. Unmatched junction bases numbered 8, after V lost 5 bases and J lost 3 bases. Germline V gene lookup returns CDR1 SGHAT and CDR2 FQDESV (reference sequence). The CDR3 sequence is 16 residues long. The CDR3 DNA reads as TGTGCCAGCAGCACGGGACAGGGAAGCTACAATCAGCCCCAGCATTTT. Amino acids: CASSTGQGSYNQPQHF.

This clonotype turned up a few times. One end of the junction varies from germline; a read error may be responsible. J is TRBJ2-4 and V is TRBV28; 10 bases are shared with TRBD1. Germline-derived CDR1 and CDR2 are MDHEN and SYDVKM. The CDR3 runs to 18 residues. The DNA for the CDR3 is TGTGCCAGCAGTCCGGACGGGACAGGGGTTGTGGCCAAAAACATTAAGTACTTC. Amino acid sequence: CASSPDGTGVVAKNIKYF.

This clonotype was observed a handful of times. A read error may be the cause here, since a much bigger clone is one base away. The CDR3 reads CATDPNRDSKNIKYF. CDR3 bases: TGTGCCACGGACCCGAACAGGGACAGTAAAAACATTAAGTACTTC. This chain links TRBV24-1 with TRBJ2-4; TRBD1 agrees at 7 bases. This CDR3 is 15 amino acids long. Looked up from germline, CDR1 is KGHDR and CDR2 is SFDVKD.

This chain uses TRBV28 with TRBJ1-1, with 9 positions matching TRBD1. V was clipped by 7 bases and J by 6 bases; unmatched bases: 15. The CDR3 loop spans 16 amino acids. CDR1 and CDR2 (germline): MDHEN, SYDVKM. The CDR3 here is CASTRPLGTGISEAFF. The CDR3 DNA follows: TGTGCCAGCACGCGGCCATTGGGGACAGGGATATCTGAAGCTTTCTTT.

This clonotype was detected ten times or more. V gene TRBV10-3 combines with J gene TRBJ1-2; D not resolved. The CDR3 is 14 residues long. Trimming cost V 10 bases and J 0 bases, with 15 bases left between them. Germline-derived CDR1 and CDR2 are ENHRY and SYGVKD. CDR3 nucleotides: TGTGCCACCTCCGACCAGACTACTAACTATGGCTACACCTTC. Translation: CATSDQTTNYGYTF.

The gene calls are TRBV15 and TRBJ2-7; D is uncertain. The CDR3 is made up of 14 amino acids. V lost 0 bases and J lost 5, with 11 bases in between. CDR1 LNHNV and CDR2 YYDKDF come from the germline V gene (reference sequence). The DNA of the CDR3 is TGTGCCACCAGCAGAGACAGGTACTTGCACGAGCAGTACTTC. It yields the protein CATSRDRYLHEQYF.

This clonotype was detected many times. The chain is built from TRBV10-3 and TRBJ2-7, with D possibly TRBD2 on 6 matching bases. The germline V gene has CDR1 ENHRY and CDR2 SYGVKD. V lost 6 bases and J 4 bases, leaving 13 bases between the germline ends. This CDR3 region has 13 residues. In nucleotides, the CDR3 is TGTGCCATCAGCAAAACCGGGGGTTACGAGCAGTACTTC. Its translation is CAISKTGGYEQYF.

This CDR3 is CATSRGSTGTYYSNQPQHF. The CDR3 DNA reads TGTGCCACCAGCAGGGGCTCGACAGGGACCTACTATAGCAATCAGCCCCAGCATTTT. The rearrangement joins TRBV15 to TRBJ1-5; 7 bases fit TRBD1. CDR1 and CDR2 from the germline V gene are LNHNV and YYDKDF (reference sequence). J was trimmed by 0 bases and V by 3 bases; bases with no gene match: 14. The CDR3 is 19 amino acids.

This clonotype was found many times. The rearrangement uses TRBV30 and TRBJ1-1; the D is unclear. The CDR3 extends over 14 amino acids. The V end was cut by 5 bases, the J end by 1 base, with 14 bases between. CDR1 is GTSNPN, CDR2 SVGIG, per germline (reference sequence). The CDR3 bases are TGTGCCTGGGTACCCGGGATCACGAACACTGAAGCTTTCTTT. Translation gives CAWVPGITNTEAFF. Using reference TRBV30 and TRBJ1-1 for the parts outside the CDR3, the full variable domain is SQTIHQWPATLVQPVGSPLSLECTVEGTSNPNLYWYRQAAGRGLQLLFYSVGIGQISSEVPQNLSASRPQDRQFILSSKKLLLSDSGFYLCAWVPGITNTEAFFGQGTRLTVV.

The sample holds many counts of this clonotype. J is TRBJ1-3 and V is TRBV19; unclear D gene. Germline loops: CDR1 LNHDA, CDR2 SQIVND (reference sequence). The CDR3 is 15 residues long. V was cut by 3 bases and J by 0 bases, with 9 bases left in between. In DNA form, the CDR3 reads TGTGCCAGTAGTATCGGATACAGCTCTGGAAACACCATATATTTT. Translating it yields CASSIGYSSGNTIYF.